Presented here are 19 T cell receptor beta chains from one specimen sequenced in a study of cytomegalovirus exposure and HLA in healthy donors. In the PCR, 60 Vbeta and 13 Jbeta primers were used. TCRdb's copy holds only in-frame clones and misses some; the assay was immunoSEQ multiplex PCR. The data contain 150,000 to 200,000 clones, approximately 80% of them singletons. Sequencing input: PBMCs. These receptors were taken from a male donor in good health and CMV-seropositive.

This clone was counted between two and nine times. V usage is TRBV6-5 and J usage is TRBJ1-2; D may be TRBD1 (5 bases). The V end lost 4 bases, the J end lost 5 bases, and 8 bases lay between the germline ends. The CDR3 spans 12 residues. Germline V gene sequence: CDR1 MNHEY, CDR2 SVGAGI. The CDR3 bases are TGTGCCAGCAGTTCTCCAGGGTATGGCTACACCTTC. It encodes CASSSPGYGYTF.

The V and J genes are TRBV28 and TRBJ1-2, with D tentatively TRBD1 (5 bases). This CDR3 comprises 14 residues. V was clipped by 6 bases and J by 7 bases, with 18 bases between them. In germline, CDR1 is MDHEN, CDR2 SYDVKM. This chain's CDR3 is CASSNEGLWFGYTF. CDR3 bases: TGTGCCAGCAGCAACGAGGGACTGTGGTTTGGCTACACCTTC.

This clone came up a few times. V usage is TRBV5-1 and J usage is TRBJ2-3; D is uncertain. This CDR3 spans 14 amino acids. CDR1 is SGHRS and CDR2 is YFSETQ in the germline V gene. Trimming removed 0 bases at V and 0 bases at J, with 5 bases between. The CDR3 coding sequence is TGCGCCAGCAGCTTGGATAGCAGCACAGATACGCAGTATTTT. It translates to CASSLDSSTDTQYF.

The rearrangement uses TRBV11-3 and TRBJ2-7, with 9 nucleotides matching TRBD2. This CDR3 comprises 15 residues. Germline V lookup: CDR1 SGHNT, CDR2 YENEEA. V lost 6 bases, J lost 2 bases, and 8 bases stayed unmatched. The CDR3 protein is CASRRIAGDPYEQYF. CDR3 nucleotide sequence: TGTGCCAGCAGGCGAATAGCGGGGGACCCCTACGAGCAGTACTTC.

The J gene is TRBJ1-1, the V gene TRBV19; D is unclear. CDR1 is LNHDA and CDR2 is SQIVND in the germline V gene (reference sequence). Trimming cost V 1 base and J 1 base, with 10 bases left between them. This CDR3 contains 15 residues. The CDR3 DNA reads as TGTGCCAGTAGTATAGGGCCATTTGCGAACACTGAAGCTTTCTTT. Amino acid sequence: CASSIGPFANTEAFF.

In the case of this clone: The junction departs from the called germline gene at one end, perhaps through a read error. The chain employs TRBV11-2 and TRBJ1-3; TRBD1 aligns across 7 bases. The CDR3 loop spans 11 amino acids. Germline CDR1 and CDR2: SGHAT and FQNNGV. As DNA, the CDR3 is TGTGCCAGCAGCTTAGAGGGGACAGCCGAATTT. This codes for CASSLEGTAEF.

The gene calls are TRBV29-1 and TRBJ2-3; D possibly corresponds to TRBD2 (5 bases). CDR3 length: 13 residues. Trimming left V 7 bases short and J 0 bases short, with 11 bases between. CDR1 is SQVTM and CDR2 is ANQGSEA in the germline V gene. This CDR3 is CSGGWFSTDTQYF. CDR3 in DNA: TGCAGCGGAGGGTGGTTTAGCACAGATACGCAGTATTTT.

J is TRBJ1-1 and V is TRBV14; tentative D call: TRBD1 (5 bases). Germline values: CDR1 SGHDN, CDR2 FVKESK. There are 14 residues in the CDR3. Trimming shortened V by 4 bases and J by 5 bases, and 14 bases separated the two germline ends. The DNA of the CDR3 is TGTGCCAGCAGCCCATGGGGGGGGAAGACTGAAGCTTTCTTT. Its translation is CASSPWGGKTEAFF.

The rearrangement uses TRBV9 and TRBJ2-2, with TRBD1 matching over 9 bases. The CDR3 contains 16 residues. Per the germline V gene, CDR1 is SGDLS and CDR2 is YYNGEE. The V gene end was trimmed by 2 bases and the J gene end by 5 bases; junction bases not matched to a gene: 7. CDR3 protein: CASSVDTGGSTGELFF. CDR3 sequence (DNA): TGTGCCAGCAGCGTCGATACAGGGGGCTCGACCGGGGAGCTGTTTTTT.

This chain connects TRBV6-1 to TRBJ1-2, with TRBD1 matching over 7 bases. V shed 5 bases, J shed 6 bases, and the junction held 6 bases outside the gene matches. The CDR3 consists of 13 residues. In germline, CDR1 is MNHNS, CDR2 SASEGT. The CDR3 is CASSHTDRDGYTF. Written as DNA, the CDR3 is TGTGCCAGCAGTCACACCGACAGGGATGGCTACACCTTC.

The chain is built from TRBV9 and TRBJ2-3; 7 bases are a match to TRBD2. Germline CDR1 is SGDLS and CDR2 is YYNGEE. The V and J ends lost 4 bases and 2 bases, in that order; junction bases with no gene match: 22. The CDR3 loop spans 20 amino acids. As DNA, the CDR3 is TGTGCCAGCAGCCTACATGTGGTGAGACTAGCAGAGAATATCACAGATACGCAGTATTTT. This sequence encodes CASSLHVVRLAENITDTQYF. The entire variable domain, with the rest obtained from reference TRBV9 and TRBJ2-3, is as follows: DSGVTQTPKHLITATGQRVTLRCSPRSGDLSVYWYQQSLDQGLQFLIQYYNGEERAKGNILERFSAQQFPDLHSELNLSSLELGDSALYFCASSLHVVRLAENITDTQYFGPGTRLTVL.

The rearrangement links TRBV18 to TRBJ2-6; D gene ambiguous. The V gene lost 2 bases and the J gene lost 2 bases, with 4 bases spanning the gap. The CDR3 totals 14 residues. Germline CDR1 is KGHSH and CDR2 is LQKENI. Here the CDR3 reads CASSPSPGANVLTF. Written as DNA, the CDR3 is TGTGCCAGCTCACCAAGCCCTGGGGCCAACGTCCTGACTTTC.

The rearrangement links TRBV9 to TRBJ1-5, with D possibly matching TRBD1 (5 bases). Germline V CDR1 and CDR2: SGDLS, YYNGEE. With 0 bases removed from V and 6 bases from J, the gap between germline ends came to 13 bases. CDR3 length equals 15 residues. The CDR3 region has the DNA TGTGCCAGCAGCGTAGCGGGCCATCAGGGTCAGCCCCAGCATTTT. This translates into CASSVAGHQGQPQHF.

The chain has TRBV29-1 and TRBJ2-5; tentatively, D is TRBD2 (6 bases). Deletions cut 7 bases from V and 2 bases from J, with 11 bases between. The CDR3 consists of 12 residues. CDR1 SQVTM and CDR2 ANQGSEA come from the germline V gene. The CDR3 bases are TGCAGCGCGACCCGGGGGCAAGAGACCCAGTACTTC. It translates to CSATRGQETQYF.

J is TRBJ1-2 and V is TRBV4-1, with D possibly being TRBD1 (6 bases). The germline V gene has CDR1 MGHRA and CDR2 YSYEKL. The V end lost 0 bases, the J end lost 8 bases, and 10 bases lay between the germline ends. This CDR3 spans 13 amino acids. CDR3 sequence reads: CASSQEQGLGYTF. DNA of the CDR3: TGCGCCAGCAGCCAAGAACAGGGCCTAGGCTACACCTTC.

This clone was counted between two and nine times. The chain couples TRBV5-6 to TRBJ2-5; possibly TRBD2 for D (6 bases). V was cut by 0 bases and J by 1 base, with 10 bases left in between. The V gene's germline CDR1 is SGHDT and CDR2 YYEEEE. The CDR3 loop spans 15 amino acids. In DNA form, the CDR3 reads TGTGCCAGCAGCTTGGCCATGCGGGGCCAAGAGACCCAGTACTTC. It is translated as CASSLAMRGQETQYF.

Only a few counts were recorded for this clone. The same CDR3 can be traced to other DNA sequences in this sample. The gene calls are TRBV27 and TRBJ1-1; D is uncertain. This CDR3 spans 15 amino acids. CDR1 MNHEY and CDR2 SMNVEV come from the germline V gene (reference sequence). V dropped 2 bases and J dropped 1 base, with 11 bases sitting between them. CDR3 residues: CASSLRTGGNTEAFF. In DNA, the CDR3 is TGTGCCAGCAGTTTAAGGACGGGAGGGAACACTGAAGCTTTCTTT.

The V call is TRBV30, the J call TRBJ2-2, with TRBD2 matching over 11 bases. Germline lookup yields CDR1 GTSNPN and CDR2 SVGIG (reference sequence). The CDR3 runs to 16 residues. V lost 7 bases and J lost 4; bases outside the gene matches: 11. The CDR3 loop is CALTKTSGMVTGELFF. CDR3 sequence (DNA): TGTGCCTTAACTAAGACTAGCGGGATGGTCACCGGGGAGCTGTTTTTT. Full variable domain (rest looked up from reference TRBV30 and TRBJ2-2): SQTIHQWPATLVQPVGSPLSLECTVEGTSNPNLYWYRQAAGRGLQLLFYSVGIGQISSEVPQNLSASRPQDRQFILSSKKLLLSDSGFYLCALTKTSGMVTGELFFGEGSRLTVL.

V usage is TRBV27 and J usage is TRBJ1-1, with unresolved D. From germline, CDR1 is MNHEY and CDR2 SMNVEV (reference sequence). CDR3 length equals 14 residues. V was trimmed by 0 bases and J by 0 bases, leaving 5 bases between them. The CDR3 loop reads CASSLSRVNTEAFF. The CDR3 bases are TGTGCCAGCAGTTTATCGAGGGTGAACACTGAAGCTTTCTTT.